The T cell receptor beta chain described here comes from a study of CD8 T cell repertoires and HIV-1 epitope variants. Looking at the study overall: T cells were stimulated with Twenty-five Gag and Nef peptides separately.

Of note for this clone: The antigen is unknown.

Only in-frame clones appear in the TCRdb table, and some are missing; sequencing was by immunoSEQ multiplex PCR. The data contain some 6,000 clones, about 70% of them seen just once; the ten biggest clones take up 35% to 50%. Per germline, CDR1 SGHTS and CDR2 YDEGEE. The CDR3 consists of 15 residues. V was shortened by 4 bases and J by 0 bases, with 11 bases between the two germline ends. The rearrangement links TRBV5-8 to TRBJ2-1, with unresolved D. The sequenced material came from cultured CD8+ T cells derived from PBMCs. The source is a male donor with HIV. The CDR3 is CASSQSWSSYNEQFF. The CDR3 DNA reads as TGTGCCAGCAGCCAATCGTGGAGCTCCTACAATGAGCAGTTCTTC.